Listed below are T cell receptor beta chains from one sample, sequenced in a study of PD-1 blockade in mismatch repair-deficient tumors. Measured with immunoSEQ multiplex PCR; TCRdb has only the in-frame clones, and not every one. The sample carries over 75,000 clones, around 85% recorded once. The sample was peripheral blood, taken 12 weeks after starting pembrolizumab. These receptors originate from an adult with mismatch repair-deficient cancer. The CDR3 runs from the conserved cysteine through the conserved F or W. The D gene is left open where the match is weak. Size is stated for part of the rows, as once, few or many counts, or as a class when the clone is expanded.

cdr3_aa cdr3_nt d_call clone_size j_call v_call
CASSYMGQGDYGYTF TGTGCCAGCAGTTACATGGGACAGGGCGACTATGGCTACACCTTC TRBD1 once TRBJ1-2 TRBV6-5
CASSYGERETQYF TGTGCCAGCAGTTACGGCGAGAGGGAGACCCAGTACTTC - once TRBJ2-5 TRBV6-5
CASSHTTALGRLTNEKLFF TGTGCCAGTAGTCATACGACAGCTTTAGGGCGCCTCACTAATGAAAAACTGTTTTTT - - TRBJ1-4 TRBV19
CASSTGLLAKNIQYF TGTGCCAGCTCCACAGGGTTATTGGCCAAAAACATTCAGTACTTC - - TRBJ2-4 TRBV6-1
CAWSKGQGLMNTEAFF TGTGCCTGGAGTAAGGGACAGGGGTTAATGAACACTGAAGCTTTCTTT TRBD1 once TRBJ1-1 TRBV30
CASSVTDSTISYEQYF TGTGCCAGCAGCGTAACGGACAGTACCATCTCCTACGAGCAGTACTTC - - TRBJ2-7 TRBV9
CASSLPGQGFVYTF TGTGCCAGCAGCTTGCCGGGACAGGGGTTCGTGTACACCTTC TRBD1 - TRBJ1-2 TRBV5-4
CASSETDRVDGYTF TGTGCCAGCAGCGAGACGGACAGGGTGGATGGCTACACCTTC TRBD1 once TRBJ1-2 TRBV9
CASSRPVSGGITDTQYF TGTGCCAGCAGCCGTCCAGTTTCAGGGGGCATCACAGATACGCAGTATTTT TRBD1 - TRBJ2-3 TRBV14
CATSTQGSSYNEQFF TGCGCCACCTCGACCCAGGGAAGCTCCTACAATGAGCAGTTCTTC - - TRBJ2-1 TRBV4-1
CASSLARREGNEQFF TGTGCCAGCAGCTTAGCGCGGAGGGAAGGGAATGAGCAGTTCTTC - - TRBJ2-1 TRBV7-2
CASRLATNTDTQYF TGTGCCAGCAGACTAGCGACTAACACAGATACGCAGTATTTT TRBD2 few TRBJ2-3 TRBV27
CASNRGTEAFF TGTGCCAGCAACCGGGGCACTGAAGCTTTCTTT - - TRBJ1-1 TRBV6-6
CASSLSGSSYNEQFF TGTGCCAGCAGTTTATCCGGGAGTAGCTACAATGAGCAGTTCTTC - - TRBJ2-1 TRBV27
CASSPTRTSGRADTQYF TGTGCCAGCTCACCAACCAGGACTAGCGGGAGGGCTGATACGCAGTATTTT TRBD2 - TRBJ2-3 TRBV18
CASSDAGTTTGADTQYF TGCGCCAGCAGCGACGCCGGGACAACCACGGGCGCAGATACGCAGTATTTT - - TRBJ2-3 TRBV5-1
CASSLGRGDRIQYF TGTGCCAGCAGCCTGGGACGGGGGGATAGGATTCAGTACTTC TRBD2 few TRBJ2-4 TRBV7-2
CAWNRRREPGSEQFF TGTGCCTGGAACCGGCGCAGGGAGCCGGGCTCGGAGCAGTTCTTC - - TRBJ2-1 TRBV30
CASSLGLAVDTQYF TGTGCCAGCAGCTTAGGGCTAGCGGTAGATACGCAGTATTTT TRBD2 - TRBJ2-3 TRBV7-2
CASSLEGATSTDTQYF TGCGCCAGCAGCTTGGAGGGGGCTACTAGCACAGATACGCAGTATTTT TRBD1 - TRBJ2-3 TRBV5-1
CASSSLGGYGYTF TGTGCCAGCAGCTCCTTGGGGGGCTATGGCTACACCTTC - - TRBJ1-2 TRBV9
CASGLAGRNYEQYF TGTGCCAGCGGACTAGCGGGCCGGAACTACGAGCAGTACTTC TRBD2 - TRBJ2-7 TRBV6-6
CASSLAANADTQYF TGCGCCAGCAGCTTAGCTGCGAACGCAGATACGCAGTATTTT - - TRBJ2-3 TRBV5-1
CSVEPQRTDTQYF TGCAGCGTTGAACCTCAAAGAACAGATACGCAGTATTTT - - TRBJ2-3 TRBV29-1
CASGASVGTQYF TGTGCCAGCGGTGCCTCGGTGGGTACGCAGTATTTT - once TRBJ2-3 TRBV6-1
CASSFVGETQYF TGTGCCAGCAGCTTCGTGGGAGAGACCCAGTACTTC - - TRBJ2-5 TRBV11-1
CASSVTGTGGRYTEAFF TGCGCCAGCAGCGTGACCGGGACAGGGGGTAGGTACACTGAAGCTTTCTTT TRBD1 - TRBJ1-1 TRBV5-1
CASRRAGRGSDTQYF TGCGCCAGCAGGAGGGCGGGGAGGGGGTCAGATACGCAGTATTTT - - TRBJ2-3 TRBV10-2
CASSQTGGDMNTEAFF TGTGCCAGCAGCCAAACAGGGGGCGACATGAACACTGAAGCTTTCTTT TRBD1 - TRBJ1-1 TRBV14